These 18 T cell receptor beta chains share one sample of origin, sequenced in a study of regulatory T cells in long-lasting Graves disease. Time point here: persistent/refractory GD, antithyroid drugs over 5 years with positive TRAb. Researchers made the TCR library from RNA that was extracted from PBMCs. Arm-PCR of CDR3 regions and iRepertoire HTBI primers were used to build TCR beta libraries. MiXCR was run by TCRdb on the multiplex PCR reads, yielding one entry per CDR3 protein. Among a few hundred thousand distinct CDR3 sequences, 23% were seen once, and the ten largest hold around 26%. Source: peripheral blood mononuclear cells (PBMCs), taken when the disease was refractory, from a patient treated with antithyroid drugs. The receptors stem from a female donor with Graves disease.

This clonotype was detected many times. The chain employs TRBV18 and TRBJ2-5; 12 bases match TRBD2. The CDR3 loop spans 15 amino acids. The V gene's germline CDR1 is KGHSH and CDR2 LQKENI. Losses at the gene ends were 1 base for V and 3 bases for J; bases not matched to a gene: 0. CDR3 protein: CASSPRLAGEETQYF. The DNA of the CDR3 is TGTGCCAGCTCACCACGACTAGCGGGAGAAGAGACCCAGTACTTC.

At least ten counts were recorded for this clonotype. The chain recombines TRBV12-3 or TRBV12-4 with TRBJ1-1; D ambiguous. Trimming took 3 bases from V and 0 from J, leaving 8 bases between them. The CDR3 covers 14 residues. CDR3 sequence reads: CASSFWRVNTEAFF. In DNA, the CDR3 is TGTGCCAGCAGTTTTTGGCGGGTGAACACTGAAGCTTTCTTT.

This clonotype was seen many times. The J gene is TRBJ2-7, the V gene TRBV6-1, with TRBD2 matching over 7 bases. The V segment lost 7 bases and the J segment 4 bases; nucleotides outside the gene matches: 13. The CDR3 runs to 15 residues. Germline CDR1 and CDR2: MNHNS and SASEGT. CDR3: CASNDFSGLFYEQYF. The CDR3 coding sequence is TGTGCCAGCAATGACTTTTCGGGACTATTTTACGAGCAGTACTTC.

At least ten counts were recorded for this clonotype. The CDR3 region is CASSEETGGYEQYF. The DNA of the CDR3 is TGTGCCAGCAGTGAAGAGACAGGGGGCTACGAGCAGTACTTC. The V gene is TRBV2, the J gene TRBJ2-7, with 9 bases fitting TRBD1. The germline CDR1 and CDR2 sequences are SNHLY and FYNNEI. V trimming: 1 base; J trimming: 3 bases; junction bases outside the gene matches: 1. This CDR3 has 14 residues.

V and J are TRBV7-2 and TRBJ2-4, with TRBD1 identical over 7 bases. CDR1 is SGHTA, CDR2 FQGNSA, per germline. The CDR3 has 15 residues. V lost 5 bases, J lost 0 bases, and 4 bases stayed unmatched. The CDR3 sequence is CASSNQGVAKNIQYF. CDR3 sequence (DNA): TGTGCCAGCAGCAACCAGGGGGTAGCCAAAAACATTCAGTACTTC.

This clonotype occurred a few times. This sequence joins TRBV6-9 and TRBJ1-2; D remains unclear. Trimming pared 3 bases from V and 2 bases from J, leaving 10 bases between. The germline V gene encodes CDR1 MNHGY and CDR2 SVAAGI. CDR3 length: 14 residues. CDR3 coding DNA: TGTGCCAGCAGTTACGAGCGGCAGAACTATGGCTACACCTTC. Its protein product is CASSYERQNYGYTF.

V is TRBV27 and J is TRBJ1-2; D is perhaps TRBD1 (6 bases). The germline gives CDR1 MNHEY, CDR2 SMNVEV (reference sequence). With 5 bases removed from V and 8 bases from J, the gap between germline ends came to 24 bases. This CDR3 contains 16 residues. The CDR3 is CASSILGGRSVNGYTF. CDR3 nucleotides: TGTGCCAGCAGTATCCTCGGGGGCCGCTCAGTTAACGGCTACACCTTC.

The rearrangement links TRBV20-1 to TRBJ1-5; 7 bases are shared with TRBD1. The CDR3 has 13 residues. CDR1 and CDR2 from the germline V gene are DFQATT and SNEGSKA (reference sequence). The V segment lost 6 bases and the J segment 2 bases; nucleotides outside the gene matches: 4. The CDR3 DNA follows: TGCAGTGCCCTCGGACAGGGCAATCAGCCCCAGCATTTT. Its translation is CSALGQGNQPQHF.

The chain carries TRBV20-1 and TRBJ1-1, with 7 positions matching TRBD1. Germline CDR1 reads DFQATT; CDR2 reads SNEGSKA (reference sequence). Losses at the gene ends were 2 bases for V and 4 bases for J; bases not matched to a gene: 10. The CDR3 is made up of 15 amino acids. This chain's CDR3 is CSARNTNRGATEAFF. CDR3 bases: TGCAGTGCTAGAAACACGAACAGGGGTGCCACTGAAGCTTTCTTT.

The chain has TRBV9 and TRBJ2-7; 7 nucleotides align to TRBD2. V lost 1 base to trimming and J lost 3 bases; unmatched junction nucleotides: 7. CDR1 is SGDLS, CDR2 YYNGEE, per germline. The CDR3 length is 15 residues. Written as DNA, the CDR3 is TGTGCCAGCAGCGTATCTGGGGGAGGGATCTACGAGCAGTACTTC. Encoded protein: CASSVSGGGIYEQYF.

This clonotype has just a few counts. CDR3 DNA: TGCAGCGTTGAAGCTGAGGGCGAGCAGTACTTC. Protein: CSVEAEGEQYF. The genes are TRBV29-1 and TRBJ2-7, with D possibly TRBD2 on 5 matching bases. Germline-derived CDR1 and CDR2 are SQVTM and ANQGSEA. V gave up 1 base and J gave up 6 bases, with 7 bases separating them. This CDR3 is built from 11 residues.

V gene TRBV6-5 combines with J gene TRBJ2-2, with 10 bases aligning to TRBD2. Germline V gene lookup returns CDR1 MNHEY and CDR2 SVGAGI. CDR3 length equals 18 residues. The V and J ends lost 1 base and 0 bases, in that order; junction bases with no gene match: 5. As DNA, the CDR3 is TGTGCCAGCAGTTACTTTCTAGCGGGAGCTGCGAACACCGGGGAGCTGTTTTTT. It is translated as CASSYFLAGAANTGELFF.

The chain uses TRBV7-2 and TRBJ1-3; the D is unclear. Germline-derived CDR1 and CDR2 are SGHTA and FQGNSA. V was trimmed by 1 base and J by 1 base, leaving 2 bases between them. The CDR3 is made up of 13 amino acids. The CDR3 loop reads CASSLESGNTIYF. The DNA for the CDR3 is TGTGCCAGCAGCTTAGAATCTGGAAACACCATATATTTT.

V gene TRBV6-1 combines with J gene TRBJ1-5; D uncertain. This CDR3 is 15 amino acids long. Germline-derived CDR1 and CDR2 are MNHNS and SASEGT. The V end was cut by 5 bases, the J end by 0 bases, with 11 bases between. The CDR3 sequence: CASSLRRISNQPQHF. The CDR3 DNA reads TGTGCCAGCAGTCTGAGACGGATTAGCAATCAGCCCCAGCATTTT.

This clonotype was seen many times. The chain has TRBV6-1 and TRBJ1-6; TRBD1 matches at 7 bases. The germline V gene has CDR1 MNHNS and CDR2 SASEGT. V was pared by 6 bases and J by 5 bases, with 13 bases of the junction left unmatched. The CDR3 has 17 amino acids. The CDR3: CASSPTPGTANNSPLHF. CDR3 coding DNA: TGTGCCAGCAGCCCTACCCCCGGGACAGCAAATAATTCACCCCTCCACTTT.

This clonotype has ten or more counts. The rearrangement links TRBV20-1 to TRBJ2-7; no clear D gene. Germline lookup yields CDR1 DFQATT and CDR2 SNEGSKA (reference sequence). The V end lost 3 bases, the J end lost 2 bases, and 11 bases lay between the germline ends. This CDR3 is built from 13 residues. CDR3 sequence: CSASGSDPYEQYF. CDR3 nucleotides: TGCAGTGCTAGTGGTTCGGACCCCTACGAGCAGTACTTC.

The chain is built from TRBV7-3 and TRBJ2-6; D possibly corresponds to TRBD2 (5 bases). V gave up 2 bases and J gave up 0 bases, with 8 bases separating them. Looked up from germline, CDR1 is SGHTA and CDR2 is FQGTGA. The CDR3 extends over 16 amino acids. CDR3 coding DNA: TGTGCCAGCAGCTTATGGAGGAGCTCTGGGGCCAACGTCCTGACTTTC. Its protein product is CASSLWRSSGANVLTF. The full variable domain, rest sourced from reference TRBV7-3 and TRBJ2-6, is GAGVSQTPSNKVTEKGKYVELRCDPISGHTALYWYRQSLGQGPEFLIYFQGTGAADDSGLPNDRFFAVRPEGSVSTLKIQRTERGDSAVYLCASSLWRSSGANVLTFGAGSRLTVL.

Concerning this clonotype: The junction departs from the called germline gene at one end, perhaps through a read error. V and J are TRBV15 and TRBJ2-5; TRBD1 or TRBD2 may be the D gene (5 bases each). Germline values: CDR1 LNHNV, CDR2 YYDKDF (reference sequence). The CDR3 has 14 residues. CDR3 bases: TGTGCCACCAGCCCCAGACTGGCAAAAGGGACCCGGTACTTC. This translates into CATSPRLAKGTRYF.